This T cell receptor (beta chain) was sequenced for a study of cytomegalovirus exposure and HLA in healthy donors. PCR primers comprised 60 Vbeta and 13 Jbeta primers. Only in-frame clones appear in the TCRdb table, and some are missing; sequencing was by immunoSEQ multiplex PCR. This sample has around 150,000 clones, with roughly four fifths found just once. Study-wide results and limits: TCR beta V- and J-gene trimming was later associated with a missense DCLRE1C variant. Reportedly, HLA-A and HLA-B alleles of most subjects were accurately predicted from TCR beta.

As for the donors, each was a healthy bone marrow donor. There are a few counts of this clone. Its antigen remains unidentified. The sequencing sample was made of PBMCs. The receptor comes from a male donor in good health and CMV-seronegative.

CDR3 loop: CASSKEGSDPELSTDTQYF. In DNA form, the CDR3 reads TGTGCCAGCAGCAAGGAGGGCAGCGATCCAGAATTGAGCACAGATACGCAGTATTTT. The chain recombines TRBV21-1 with TRBJ2-3; no DNA check was done on the table's D call, TRBD2. TRBV21-1 is classified as a pseudogene. The CDR3 is made up of 19 amino acids.